This entry lists 30 T cell receptor beta chains sequenced from one sample in a study of cytomegalovirus exposure and HLA in healthy donors. 60 Vbeta and 13 Jbeta primers were used in PCR. Here immunoSEQ multiplex PCR was the method, and the copy in TCRdb shows in-frame clones only, minus some. The sample holds approximately 150,000 clones, approximately 70% seen once. The sample was PBMCs. The receptor source for this set is a human donor in good health.

The chain has TRBV6-1 and TRBJ2-3, with a weak D call TRBD1 (6 bases). Germline lookup yields CDR1 MNHNS and CDR2 SASEGT. The CDR3 spans 13 residues. Trimming stripped 7 bases from V and 2 bases from J, with 10 bases between. The CDR3 coding sequence is TGTGCCAGCATCCGGGACAACACAGATACGCAGTATTTT. Protein product: CASIRDNTDTQYF.

CDR3 residues: CASSPTGTNEKLFF. The CDR3 nucleotides are TGCGCCAGCAGTCCGACAGGGACTAATGAAAAACTGTTTTTT. V usage is TRBV5-1 and J usage is TRBJ1-4, with 7 bases fitting TRBD1. Germline V gene lookup returns CDR1 SGHRS and CDR2 YFSETQ. V shed 5 bases, J shed 2 bases, and the junction held 3 bases outside the gene matches. This CDR3 comprises 14 residues.

The gene calls are TRBV19 and TRBJ2-2, with TRBD1 matching 8 bases. CDR3 size: 17 residues. Germline CDR1 and CDR2: LNHDA and SQIVND (reference sequence). V lost 7 bases, J lost 5 bases, and 15 bases stayed unmatched. This CDR3 reads CASTTPGQVDFTGELFF. The CDR3 DNA is TGTGCCAGTACCACCCCGGGACAGGTGGATTTTACCGGGGAGCTGTTTTTT.

The chain has TRBV4-1 and TRBJ2-7, with D possibly TRBD2 on 5 matching bases. V was trimmed by 0 bases and J by 7 bases, leaving 7 bases between them. Germline V gene sequence: CDR1 MGHRA, CDR2 YSYEKL. This CDR3 region has 12 residues. CDR3 region: CASSQDRREQYF. CDR3 nucleotide sequence: TGCGCCAGCAGCCAAGATAGGAGGGAGCAGTACTTC.

The chain links TRBV2 to TRBJ2-1, with 9 positions matching TRBD2. Germline CDR1 is SNHLY and CDR2 is FYNNEI. The junction had 5 bases not matched to a gene; V was cut back by 0 bases and J by 8 bases. This CDR3 is built from 15 residues. CDR3 sequence (DNA): TGTGCCAGCAGTGAAGCTAGCGGGGGAGGCTATGAGCAGTTCTTC. Its translation: CASSEASGGGYEQFF.

The CDR3 nucleotides read TGTGCCAGTACCTTGACAGGGCCTAATGAGCAGTTCTTC. Translation: CASTLTGPNEQFF. The genes are TRBV19 and TRBJ2-1; TRBD1 matches at 7 bases. Germline CDR1 LNHDA, CDR2 SQIVND (reference sequence). The CDR3 runs 13 residues. Losses at the gene ends were 7 bases for V and 7 bases for J; bases not matched to a gene: 7.

This chain connects TRBV11-3 to TRBJ1-5, with 7 bases matching TRBD1. This CDR3 region has 16 residues. Germline V gene sequence: CDR1 SGHNT, CDR2 YENEEA. The V and J ends lost 2 bases and 4 bases, in that order; junction bases with no gene match: 8. The CDR3 protein is CASSLRGRQENQPQHF. The CDR3 coding sequence is TGTGCCAGCAGCTTAAGGGGGCGACAGGAGAATCAGCCCCAGCATTTT.

The rearrangement links TRBV2 to TRBJ2-7; 8 bases align to TRBD2. Germline V gives CDR1 SNHLY, CDR2 FYNNEI. The CDR3 runs to 14 residues. Trimming removed 10 bases from V and 5 bases from J; junction bases left unmatched: 13. The CDR3 DNA sequence: TGTGCCACCGGGGGGGGCTCTACGGGCAACGAGCAGTACTTC. Amino acid sequence: CATGGGSTGNEQYF.

V and J are TRBV5-4 and TRBJ1-2, with D maybe TRBD1 (6 bases). Germline CDR1 SGHNT, CDR2 YYREEE (reference sequence). The CDR3 is 15 amino acids. With 0 bases removed from V and 7 bases from J, the gap between germline ends came to 16 bases. The chain's CDR3 is CASSLVVGGASGYTF. The CDR3 nucleotides read TGTGCCAGCAGCTTGGTTGTAGGGGGGGCCTCTGGCTACACCTTC.

The chain recombines TRBV27 with TRBJ2-1, with 11 positions matching TRBD2. There are 17 residues in the CDR3. Losses at the gene ends were 3 bases for V and 8 bases for J; bases not matched to a gene: 12. CDR1 and CDR2 (germline): MNHEY, SMNVEV (reference sequence). CDR3 nucleotides: TGTGCCAGCAGTTTCCGACCCACTAGCGGGGGAGGCTATGAGCAGTTCTTC. Translated, it gives CASSFRPTSGGGYEQFF.

The chain joins TRBV7-9 to TRBJ1-3; perhaps TRBD1 as D (6 bases). V was pared by 5 bases and J by 0 bases, with 8 bases between. The V gene's germline CDR1 is SEHNR and CDR2 FQNEAQ (reference sequence). This CDR3 spans 14 amino acids. The CDR3 region is CASSTGSSGNTIYF. The CDR3 DNA reads TGTGCCAGCAGCACAGGGAGCTCTGGAAACACCATATATTTT.

The sample holds a few counts of this clone. The V gene is TRBV7-3, the J gene TRBJ1-1; 9 bases match TRBD1. The CDR3 covers 14 residues. With V trimmed by 5 bases and J by 5 bases, 6 bases remained unmatched. CDR1 SGHTA and CDR2 FQGTGA come from the germline V gene. In nucleotides, the CDR3 is TGTGCCAGCAGCACCGACAGGGGGGATACTGAAGCTTTCTTT. This sequence encodes CASSTDRGDTEAFF. The full variable domain, in which reference TRBV7-3 and TRBJ1-1 provide the parts outside the CDR3, is GAGVSQTPSNKVTEKGKYVELRCDPISGHTALYWYRQSLGQGPEFLIYFQGTGAADDSGLPNDRFFAVRPEGSVSTLKIQRTERGDSAVYLCASSTDRGDTEAFFGQGTRLTVV.

J is TRBJ2-7 and V is TRBV12-5; 9 bases agree with TRBD2. The CDR3 has 17 residues. Trimming took 2 bases from V and 0 from J; bases not matched to a gene: 8. Looked up from germline, CDR1 is LGHNT and CDR2 is FRNRAP. This chain's CDR3 is CASGLSLAGPLSYEQYF. CDR3 nucleotides: TGTGCTAGTGGTTTGAGCCTAGCGGGGCCGCTCTCCTACGAGCAGTACTTC.

The chain carries TRBV5-6 and TRBJ2-7; D is perhaps TRBD2 (6 bases). Trimming left V 1 base short and J 0 bases short, with 11 bases between. The CDR3 contains 15 residues. CDR1 and CDR2 from the germline V gene are SGHDT and YYEEEE. The CDR3 reads CASSLRAGTSYEQYF. DNA of the CDR3: TGTGCCAGCAGCTTGAGGGCGGGGACCTCCTACGAGCAGTACTTC.

This chain uses TRBV18 with TRBJ2-2, with D tentatively TRBD1 (6 bases). The V end lost 0 bases, the J end lost 3 bases, and 11 bases lay between the germline ends. Germline CDR1 is KGHSH and CDR2 is LQKENI. The CDR3 is 16 amino acids. CDR3 DNA: TGTGCCAGCTCACCACCTATCAACAGGGACACCGGGGAGCTGTTTTTT. Translation: CASSPPINRDTGELFF.

This chain connects TRBV7-9 to TRBJ2-7; no clear D gene. V was pared by 1 base and J by 2 bases, with 9 bases between. CDR1 is SEHNR, CDR2 FQNEAQ, per germline (reference sequence). CDR3 length equals 14 residues. The CDR3 loop is CASSLVGGAYEQYF. The CDR3 DNA reads as TGTGCCAGCAGCTTAGTTGGCGGAGCCTACGAGCAGTACTTC.

The chain employs TRBV11-2 and TRBJ1-2, with TRBD1 matching over 9 bases. Trimming cost V 1 base and J 6 bases; bases outside gene matches: 3. This CDR3 contains 14 residues. CDR1 SGHAT and CDR2 FQNNGV come from the germline V gene. This chain's CDR3 is CASSLARTGDGYTF. In nucleotides, the CDR3 is TGTGCCAGCAGCTTAGCGCGGACAGGGGATGGCTACACCTTC. The full variable domain, with the rest looked up from reference TRBV11-2 and TRBJ1-2, is EAGVAQSPRYKIIEKRQSVAFWCNPISGHATLYWYQQILGQGPKLLIQFQNNGVVDDSQLPKDRFSAERLKGVDSTLKIQPAKLEDSAVYLCASSLARTGDGYTFGSGTRLTVV.

The chain carries TRBV11-2 and TRBJ1-2; 8 bases are a match to TRBD1. There are 13 residues in the CDR3. Germline V CDR1 and CDR2: SGHAT, FQNNGV. Trimming took 5 bases from V and 6 from J; bases not matched to a gene: 5. CDR3 bases: TGTGCCAGCAGCCCGGACAGGGCTCATGGCTACACCTTC. As protein: CASSPDRAHGYTF. The full variable domain, rest sourced from reference TRBV11-2 and TRBJ1-2, is EAGVAQSPRYKIIEKRQSVAFWCNPISGHATLYWYQQILGQGPKLLIQFQNNGVVDDSQLPKDRFSAERLKGVDSTLKIQPAKLEDSAVYLCASSPDRAHGYTFGSGTRLTVV.

The chain joins TRBV27 to TRBJ2-6; maybe TRBD1 (6 bases). This CDR3 comprises 16 residues. Per the germline V gene, CDR1 is MNHEY and CDR2 is SMNVEV (reference sequence). V was trimmed by 4 bases and J by 4 bases, leaving 14 bases between them. CDR3 loop: CASSSPGQLGANVLTF. The DNA of the CDR3 is TGTGCCAGCAGTTCACCTGGACAGTTAGGGGCCAACGTCCTGACTTTC.

The gene calls are TRBV11-2 and TRBJ2-7; 7 nucleotides line up with TRBD1. CDR1 is SGHAT and CDR2 is FQNNGV in the germline V gene. The CDR3 consists of 14 residues. The junction had 11 bases not matched to a gene; V was cut back by 5 bases and J by 7 bases. CDR3 bases: TGTGCCAGCAGCGACAGACAGGGTTCTCGAGAGCAGTACTTC. Protein sequence: CASSDRQGSREQYF.

This chain links TRBV27 with TRBJ1-6; a weak D match, TRBD1 (6 bases). CDR1 is MNHEY and CDR2 is SMNVEV in the germline V gene (reference sequence). The CDR3 spans 14 residues. Trimming took off 6 bases at V and 4 bases at J, with 10 bases between the two ends. Written as DNA, the CDR3 is TGTGCCAGCAGCCTGGGACAATATAATTCACCCCTCCACTTT. Amino acids: CASSLGQYNSPLHF.

This clone was picked up a small number of times. The same CDR3 also results from other DNA sequences found in this sample. The chain carries TRBV19 and TRBJ1-2; D call uncertain. V was shortened by 8 bases and J by 5 bases, with 9 bases between the two germline ends. This CDR3 has 11 residues. CDR1 is LNHDA and CDR2 is SQIVND in the germline V gene (reference sequence). The CDR3 loop reads CASGREYGYTF. The CDR3 DNA is TGTGCCAGTGGGAGAGAGTATGGCTACACCTTC. The full variable domain, its missing parts supplied by reference TRBV19 and TRBJ1-2, is DGGITQSPKYLFRKEGQNVTLSCEQNLNHDAMYWYRQDPGQGLRLIYYSQIVNDFQKGDIAEGYSVSREKKESFPLTVTSAQKNPTAFYLCASGREYGYTFGSGTRLTVV.

In the case of this clone: Sequence at one end of the junction differs from germline and may be a read error. J is TRBJ1-2 and V is TRBV19, with TRBD1 matching 8 bases. Germline values: CDR1 LNHDA, CDR2 SQIVND (reference sequence). The CDR3 totals 16 residues. CDR3 sequence reads: CASSKLQGGVNYGYTF. CDR3 sequence (DNA): TGTGCCAGCAGTAAACTACAGGGGGGAGTTAACTATGGCTACACCTTC.

This clone was seen only once. The chain recombines TRBV15 with TRBJ2-3; perhaps TRBD2 as D (7 bases). Germline V gene sequence: CDR1 LNHNV, CDR2 YYDKDF (reference sequence). The CDR3 sequence is 16 residues long. V was shortened by 1 base and J by 5 bases, with 16 bases between the two germline ends. The CDR3 sequence is CATSRGMAGAGDTQYF. In DNA form, the CDR3 reads TGTGCCACCAGCAGAGGAATGGCGGGGGCGGGAGATACGCAGTATTTT.

This chain links TRBV18 with TRBJ1-6; TRBD1 is a possible D gene (6 bases). Germline lookup yields CDR1 KGHSH and CDR2 LQKENI. This CDR3 has 16 residues. V lost 5 bases and J 7 bases, leaving 18 bases between the germline ends. CDR3 in DNA: TGTGCCAGCTCAACTGCTGGGGCAGGGGCAAATTCACCCCTCCACTTT. Protein: CASSTAGAGANSPLHF.

This chain links TRBV10-3 with TRBJ2-7; 10 nucleotides match TRBD1. V lost 5 bases, J lost 1 base, and 5 bases stayed unmatched. The CDR3 covers 15 residues. In germline, CDR1 is ENHRY, CDR2 SYGVKD. The CDR3 reads CAISFGQGVSYEQYF. The DNA of the CDR3 is TGTGCCATCAGTTTCGGACAGGGGGTTTCCTACGAGCAGTACTTC.

The chain employs TRBV2 and TRBJ1-2; D gene uncertain. From germline, CDR1 is SNHLY and CDR2 FYNNEI. The CDR3 loop spans 13 amino acids. V lost 0 bases and J 5 bases, leaving 7 bases between the germline ends. CDR3 amino acids: CASSEAVSYGYTF. The CDR3 nucleotides are TGTGCCAGCAGTGAAGCTGTGAGTTATGGCTACACCTTC.

V usage is TRBV7-2 and J usage is TRBJ1-5, with D perhaps TRBD1 (6 bases). Germline CDR1 SGHTA, CDR2 FQGNSA. Trimming left V 1 base short and J 1 base short, with 8 bases between. This CDR3 region has 15 residues. The CDR3 loop reads CASSLDQGSNQPQHF. The DNA for the CDR3 is TGTGCCAGCAGCTTAGACCAGGGGAGCAATCAGCCCCAGCATTTT.

The chain has TRBV4-1 and TRBJ2-3; 7 nucleotides agree with TRBD2. The V segment lost 1 base and the J segment 1 base; nucleotides outside the gene matches: 8. Germline V lookup: CDR1 MGHRA, CDR2 YSYEKL. The CDR3 sequence is 17 residues long. In DNA form, the CDR3 reads TGCGCCAGCAGCCAAGGAGCGGGGTTGACAGGCACAGATACGCAGTATTTT. This gives the protein CASSQGAGLTGTDTQYF.

This chain connects TRBV25-1 to TRBJ1-6; D is possibly TRBD1 (5 bases). V gave up 7 bases and J gave up 10 bases, with 14 bases separating them. The germline gives CDR1 MGHDK, CDR2 SYGVNS. CDR3 size: 13 residues. CDR3 in DNA: TGTGCCAGCACGAGGGGCGCGGGGTCACCCCTCCACTTT. It translates to CASTRGAGSPLHF.